The entry that follows covers one T cell receptor (beta chain) sequence. Its antigen is unknown. This entry comes from a study of cytomegalovirus exposure and HLA in healthy donors. Use of 60 Vbeta and 13 Jbeta primers characterized the PCR. The method was immunoSEQ multiplex PCR; TCRdb's version includes in-frame clones alone and lacks a portion of them. The data contain approximately 150,000 clones, around 75% of them singletons. Study-wide results and caveats: Both high specificity and high sensitivity reportedly marked the classifier's diagnosis of cytomegalovirus status. It was in a later analysis that TCR association rates were seen to vary by HLA locus, highest for DRB1 and lowest for HLA-C.

Trimming stripped 4 bases from V and 0 bases from J, with 13 bases between. The CDR3 loop spans 15 amino acids. Germline V gene sequence: CDR1 SQVTM, CDR2 ANQGSEA. The chain links TRBV29-1 to TRBJ2-1, with D possibly matching TRBD2 (6 bases). Sequencing was done on a sample of PBMCs. This sequence was found in a male donor in good health and CMV-seronegative. The CDR3 region is CSVGGDSSSYNEQFF. The CDR3 nucleotides read TGCAGCGTTGGGGGGGACTCCAGCTCCTACAATGAGCAGTTCTTC.